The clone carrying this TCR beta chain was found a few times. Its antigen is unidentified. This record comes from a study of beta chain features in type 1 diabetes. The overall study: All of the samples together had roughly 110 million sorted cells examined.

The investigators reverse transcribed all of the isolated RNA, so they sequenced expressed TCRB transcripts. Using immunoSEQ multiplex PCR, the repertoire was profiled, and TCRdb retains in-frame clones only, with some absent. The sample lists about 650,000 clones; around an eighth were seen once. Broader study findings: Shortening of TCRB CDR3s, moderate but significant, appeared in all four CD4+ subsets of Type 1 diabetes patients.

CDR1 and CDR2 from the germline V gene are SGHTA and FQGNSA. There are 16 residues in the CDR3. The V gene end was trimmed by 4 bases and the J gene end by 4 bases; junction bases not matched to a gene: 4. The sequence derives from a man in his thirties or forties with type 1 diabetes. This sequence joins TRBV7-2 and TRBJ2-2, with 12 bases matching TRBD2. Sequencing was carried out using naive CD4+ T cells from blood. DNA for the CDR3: TGTGCCAGCAGCTCCCGACTAGCGGGGGCCACCGGGGAGCTGTTTTTT. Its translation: CASSSRLAGATGELFF.